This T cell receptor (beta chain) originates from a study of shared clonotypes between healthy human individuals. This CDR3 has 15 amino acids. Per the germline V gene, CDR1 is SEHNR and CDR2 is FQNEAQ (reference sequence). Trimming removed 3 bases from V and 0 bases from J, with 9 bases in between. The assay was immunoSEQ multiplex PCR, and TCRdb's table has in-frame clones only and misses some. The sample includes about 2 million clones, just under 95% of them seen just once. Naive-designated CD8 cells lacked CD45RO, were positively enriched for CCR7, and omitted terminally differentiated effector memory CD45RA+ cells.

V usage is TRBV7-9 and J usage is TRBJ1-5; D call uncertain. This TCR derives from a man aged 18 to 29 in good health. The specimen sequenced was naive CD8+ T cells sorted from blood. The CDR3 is CASSFYGNSNQPQHF. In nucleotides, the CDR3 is TGTGCCAGCAGCTTTTATGGTAATAGCAATCAGCCCCAGCATTTT.